This passage covers 20 T cell receptor beta chains from one sample sequenced in a study of Graves' ophthalmopathy and Graves' hyperthyroidism. TCR beta CDR3 amplification used RNA transcripts. HTBI-primed RT-PCR formed the first round, and a multiplex PCR formed the second. In TCRdb, the multiplex PCR reads were re-called with MiXCR into one record per CDR3 protein. Of roughly 350,000 distinct CDR3 sequences listed, approximately 18% are singletons. The specimen sequenced was peripheral blood. The origin of the receptors is an adult woman with stable Graves' hyperthyroidism.

This clonotype was seen at least ten times. The rearrangement links TRBV29-1 to TRBJ2-7; 8 nucleotides match TRBD1. The CDR3 spans 14 residues. Trimming at V came to 6 bases and at J to 2 bases, leaving 9 bases not matched to a gene. Germline values: CDR1 SQVTM, CDR2 ANQGSEA. CDR3 DNA sequence: TGCAGCGTCCATTTTGAACAGGGGGCCTACGAGCAGTACTTC. Residues: CSVHFEQGAYEQYF.

At least ten counts were recorded for this clonotype. The chain recombines TRBV15 with TRBJ1-1; no clear D. The CDR3 is made up of 15 amino acids. Deletions cut 4 bases from V and 3 bases from J, with 15 bases between. Germline V gives CDR1 LNHNV, CDR2 YYDKDF (reference sequence). CDR3 in amino acids: CATSTSEGSDTEAFF. The DNA for the CDR3 is TGTGCCACCAGCACCAGTGAGGGCTCGGACACTGAAGCTTTCTTT. The complete variable domain, with remaining parts taken from reference TRBV15 and TRBJ1-1, reads DAMVIQNPRYQVTQFGKPVTLSCSQTLNHNVMYWYQQKSSQAPKLLFHYYDKDFNNEADTPDNFQSRRPNTSFCFLDIRSPGLGDTAMYLCATSTSEGSDTEAFFGQGTRLTVV.

The genes are TRBV6-1 and TRBJ1-1; D may be TRBD1 (5 bases). Looked up from germline, CDR1 is MNHNS and CDR2 is SASEGT. The V gene lost 8 bases and the J gene lost 5 bases, with 15 bases spanning the gap. The CDR3 is made up of 13 amino acids. The CDR3 is CASRGSGGTEAFF. Written as DNA, the CDR3 is TGTGCCAGCCGGGGCAGCGGGGGAACTGAAGCTTTCTTT.

In this sample, this clonotype turned up many times. The chain is built from TRBV12-3 or TRBV12-4 and TRBJ1-1; the D gene is possibly TRBD1 (5 bases). The ends were cut back, 2 bases at V and 11 bases at J, with 9 bases in the middle. The CDR3 totals 11 residues. The CDR3 loop reads CASSLTGDAFF. The CDR3 DNA follows: TGTGCCAGCAGTTTAACAGGAGATGCTTTCTTT.

This clonotype was observed many times. The CDR3 sequence is CAWSTPLSGPGNTIYF. CDR3 nucleotides: TGTGCCTGGAGTACCCCCCTCTCAGGACCTGGAAACACCATATATTTT. The chain is built from TRBV30 and TRBJ1-3; D call uncertain. CDR1 GTSNPN and CDR2 SVGIG come from the germline V gene (reference sequence). CDR3 size: 16 residues. The V and J ends lost 2 bases and 2 bases respectively, with 16 bases between them.

This clonotype was recorded at least ten times. The CDR3 sequence: CASSVRDTTLGYSPLHF. CDR3 in DNA: TGCGCCAGCAGCGTGAGGGACACAACTTTAGGCTATTCACCCCTCCACTTT. The V call is TRBV4-1, the J call TRBJ1-6; TRBD1 might be the D (6 bases). The V gene's germline CDR1 is MGHRA and CDR2 YSYEKL. Trimming shortened V by 5 bases and J by 8 bases, and 22 bases separated the two germline ends. The CDR3 is made up of 17 amino acids.

This clonotype was seen ten or more times. The chain has TRBV7-9 and TRBJ1-1; D is possibly TRBD1 (5 bases). Looked up from germline, CDR1 is SEHNR and CDR2 is FQNEAQ (reference sequence). Trimming left V 5 bases short and J 5 bases short, with 15 bases between. The CDR3 consists of 14 residues. Here the CDR3 reads CASSRRGRGTEAFF. For the CDR3, the DNA is TGTGCCAGCAGCAGGCGGGGGAGGGGTACTGAAGCTTTCTTT. Filled out from reference TRBV7-9 and TRBJ1-1, the complete variable domain reads DTGVSQNPRHKITKRGQNVTFRCDPISEHNRLYWYRQTLGQGPEFLTYFQNEAQLEKSRLLSDRFSAERPKGSFSTLEIQRTEQGDSAMYLCASSRRGRGTEAFFGQGTRLTVV.

This clonotype was observed many times. CDR3 DNA: TGTGCCAGCAGCTTGGTCAGGGCAGGGTCGAACACTGAAGCTTTCTTT. Amino acid sequence: CASSLVRAGSNTEAFF. The V gene is TRBV11-1, the J gene TRBJ1-1, with a tentative D call TRBD1 (5 bases). Trimming cost V 3 bases and J 1 base, with 15 bases left between them. Germline V gene lookup returns CDR1 SGHAT and CDR2 FQDESV (reference sequence). The CDR3 runs to 16 residues.

This clonotype turned up a few times. The rearrangement joins TRBV7-2 to TRBJ1-3; D perhaps matches TRBD1 (6 bases). Trimming took 5 bases from V and 4 from J, leaving 12 bases between them. Germline-derived CDR1 and CDR2 are SGHTA and FQGNSA. The CDR3 runs to 14 residues. The CDR3 sequence is CASSLRGGGNTIYF. CDR3 in DNA: TGTGCCAGCAGCCTAAGGGGGGGAGGAAACACCATATATTTT.

This clonotype occurred a few times. The genes are TRBV2 and TRBJ2-5, with D possibly being TRBD2 (5 bases). Germline-derived CDR1 and CDR2 are SNHLY and FYNNEI. CDR3 length equals 11 residues. V lost 4 bases, J lost 9 bases, and 9 bases lay in between. The CDR3 loop is CASSVEEAQYF. CDR3 sequence (DNA): TGTGCCAGCAGTGTTGAGGAGGCCCAGTACTTC.

The V call is TRBV28, the J call TRBJ1-2, with 9 bases identical to TRBD1. V lost 1 base to trimming and J lost 5 bases; unmatched junction nucleotides: 8. Germline lookup yields CDR1 MDHEN and CDR2 SYDVKM. This CDR3 has 16 amino acids. The CDR3 DNA reads TGTGCCAGCAGTTTATCCGGGACAGGGCGAGATTATGGCTACACCTTC. Its protein product is CASSLSGTGRDYGYTF.

The table lists this clonotype with many counts. The chain links TRBV14 to TRBJ1-1, with D perhaps TRBD1 (6 bases). Trimming stripped 1 base from V and 0 bases from J, with 21 bases between. The CDR3 has 19 residues. From germline, CDR1 is SGHDN and CDR2 FVKESK. The CDR3: CASSQAWTEKAPVNTEAFF. The DNA of the CDR3 is TGTGCCAGCAGCCAAGCTTGGACAGAAAAAGCGCCTGTGAACACTGAAGCTTTCTTT.

This clonotype occurred many times. The genes are TRBV4-1 and TRBJ2-7; D not resolved. Looked up from germline, CDR1 is MGHRA and CDR2 is YSYEKL. Trimming left V 1 base short and J 9 bases short, with 7 bases between. This CDR3 has 11 residues. CDR3 nucleotide sequence: TGCGCCAGCAGCCAAGGGCGTCGGCAGTACTTC. Translation: CASSQGRRQYF.

This clonotype was found many times. The CDR3: CASRIQGGWRNIQYF. The CDR3 nucleotides are TGTGCCAGCAGAATACAGGGGGGTTGGAGAAACATTCAGTACTTC. V usage is TRBV27 and J usage is TRBJ2-4; 8 bases line up with TRBD1. Germline V gene sequence: CDR1 MNHEY, CDR2 SMNVEV (reference sequence). The ends lost 6 bases at V and 6 bases at J; junction bases unmatched: 10. The CDR3 runs 15 residues.

This clonotype was seen at least ten times. This chain connects TRBV12-3 or TRBV12-4 to TRBJ2-7; TRBD1 matches 7 bases. Trimming cost V 7 bases and J 2 bases; bases outside gene matches: 5. This CDR3 is 13 amino acids long. The CDR3 loop reads CASTRQGAYEQYF. CDR3 DNA: TGTGCCAGCACCAGACAGGGAGCCTACGAGCAGTACTTC.

This clonotype was observed many times. The V call is TRBV19, the J call TRBJ1-1; no definite D call. This CDR3 has 15 amino acids. Per germline, CDR1 LNHDA and CDR2 SQIVND (reference sequence). V was trimmed by 6 bases and J by 5 bases, leaving 19 bases between them. CDR3 residues: CASSADKAVGTEAFF. The CDR3 nucleotides read TGTGCCAGTAGCGCTGACAAGGCCGTGGGGACTGAAGCTTTCTTT.

This clonotype was seen ten or more times. The chain recombines TRBV10-3 with TRBJ2-7, with 10 positions matching TRBD1. The CDR3 runs 14 residues. CDR1 and CDR2 (germline): ENHRY, SYGVKD. With V trimmed by 6 bases and J by 3 bases, 5 bases remained unmatched. CDR3 loop: CAIRGDRGSYEQYF. CDR3 sequence (DNA): TGTGCCATCAGGGGGGACAGGGGCAGCTACGAGCAGTACTTC.

The sample holds many counts of this clonotype. V usage is TRBV28 and J usage is TRBJ2-2; D may be TRBD1 (6 bases). V was shortened by 6 bases and J by 4 bases, with 12 bases between the two germline ends. Germline CDR1 reads MDHEN; CDR2 reads SYDVKM. This CDR3 spans 14 amino acids. The CDR3 DNA follows: TGTGCCAGCAGACTTACAGGGTCCACCGGGGAGCTGTTTTTT. Protein sequence: CASRLTGSTGELFF. The complete variable domain, with remaining parts taken from reference TRBV28 and TRBJ2-2, reads DVKVTQSSRYLVKRTGEKVFLECVQDMDHENMFWYRQDPGLGLRLIYFSYDVKMKEKGDIPEGYSVSREKKERFSLILESASTNQTSMYLCASRLTGSTGELFFGEGSRLTVL.

This clonotype was counted a few times. The genes are TRBV4-2 and TRBJ2-7; D gene ambiguous. Deletions cut 0 bases from V and 5 bases from J, with 14 bases between. This CDR3 spans 15 amino acids. Germline V gives CDR1 LGHNA, CDR2 YNFKEQ. In nucleotides, the CDR3 is TGTGCCAGCAGCCAAGAAGGACCGCCCCGCGACGAGCAGTACTTC. The encoded protein is CASSQEGPPRDEQYF.

V gene TRBV20-1 combines with J gene TRBJ2-7, with D uncertain. Between the trimmed V and J ends, which lost 4 bases and 6 bases, there was a span of 13 bases. CDR3 length equals 12 residues. The germline gives CDR1 DFQATT, CDR2 SNEGSKA (reference sequence). CDR3 sequence reads: CSATESAAEQYF. The CDR3 coding sequence is TGCAGTGCTACCGAATCGGCCGCCGAGCAGTACTTC.